These 24 T cell receptor beta chains were sequenced from one sample in a study of T cell repertoires in cytomegalovirus infection. MiXCR, applied by TCRdb to the reads, yields one record per CDR3 protein. This table has 150,000 or so distinct CDR3 sequences, over 25% appearing once. These TCRs are of unknown antigen specificity. The sample here was CD8+ T cells from cultured PBMCs, taken from culture after CMV antigen stimulation. These receptors all come from a human donor in good health (CMV status not recorded). Some clones in this sample may be carry-over from other donors' samples.

This clonotype appeared a few times. This rearrangement joins TRBV19 to TRBJ2-1; 8 bases align to TRBD2. V shed 6 bases and J 3 bases; nucleotides not matched to a gene: 10. CDR1 is LNHDA, CDR2 SQIVND, per germline (reference sequence). The CDR3 sequence is 16 residues long. The CDR3 coding sequence is TGTGCCAGTAGCCCCTCGGGGGGGGGTCACTACAATGAGCAGTTCTTC. Encoded protein: CASSPSGGGHYNEQFF.

This clonotype was observed many times. This chain connects TRBV6-2 or TRBV6-3 to TRBJ2-7; D is ambiguous. The CDR3 runs to 12 residues. Germline values: CDR1 MNHEY, CDR2 SVGEGT. V lost 0 bases and J 4 bases, leaving 4 bases between the germline ends. CDR3 sequence: CASSYSAYEQYF. In DNA form, the CDR3 reads TGTGCCAGCAGTTACTCGGCTTACGAGCAGTACTTC.

This clonotype was recorded many times. The chain recombines TRBV7-8 with TRBJ2-7, with a tentative D call TRBD2 (6 bases). Trimming cost V 5 bases and J 2 bases, with 13 bases left between them. The germline CDR1 and CDR2 sequences are SGHVS and FQNEAQ. This CDR3 is 14 amino acids long. DNA of the CDR3: TGTGCCAGCAGCGTTGCACTAGCCGCCTACGAGCAGTACTTC. This gives the protein CASSVALAAYEQYF. The complete variable domain, with remaining parts taken from reference TRBV7-8 and TRBJ2-7, reads GAGVSQSPRYKVAKRGQDVALRCDPISGHVSLFWYQQALGQGPEFLTYFQNEAQLDKSGLPSDRFFAERPEGSVSTLKIQRTQQEDSAVYLCASSVALAAYEQYFGPGTRLTVT.

CDR3 nucleotides: TGCGCCAGCAGCCAGGACCGCGGGGGCGGGAAGACCCAGTACTTC. This codes for CASSQDRGGGKTQYF. The chain carries TRBV4-1 and TRBJ2-5, with a tentative D call TRBD2 (7 bases). Looked up from germline, CDR1 is MGHRA and CDR2 is YSYEKL. The CDR3 is 15 amino acids. Trimming shortened V by 3 bases and J by 6 bases, and 17 bases separated the two germline ends.

This clonotype came up a few times. The chain employs TRBV5-6 and TRBJ2-7, with D possibly matching TRBD2 (5 bases). Germline values: CDR1 SGHDT, CDR2 YYEEEE. This CDR3 contains 11 residues. The V and J ends lost 8 bases and 5 bases respectively, with 11 bases between them. The CDR3 bases are TGTGCCAGTGCCTTGGGAGACGAGCAGTACTTC. Translation gives CASALGDEQYF.

This clonotype was recorded many times. The chain is built from TRBV12-3 or TRBV12-4 and TRBJ2-1; weak D call: TRBD2 (5 bases). The CDR3 is made up of 13 amino acids. Trimming removed 6 bases at V and 6 bases at J, with 12 bases between. The DNA for the CDR3 is TGTGCCAGCAGCCCGGAGGAATTCAATGAGCAGTTCTTC. Translation gives CASSPEEFNEQFF.

The genes are TRBV7-4 and TRBJ2-1, with 9 bases matching TRBD1. CDR3 length: 16 residues. V was pared by 2 bases and J by 5 bases, with 7 bases of the junction left unmatched. Germline V CDR1 and CDR2: SGHVT, SQSDAQ. The CDR3 sequence: CASSLPGQGRDNEQFF. Written as DNA, the CDR3 is TGTGCCAGCAGCTTACCAGGACAGGGGCGAGACAATGAGCAGTTCTTC.

The chain combines TRBV7-2 with TRBJ1-2; a possible D gene is TRBD1 (6 bases). This CDR3 comprises 15 residues. Trimming left V 1 base short and J 8 bases short, with 17 bases between. Germline CDR1 SGHTA, CDR2 FQGNSA. CDR3 sequence reads: CASSLGMTGESGYTF. Written as DNA, the CDR3 is TGTGCCAGCAGCTTAGGGATGACAGGAGAGTCCGGCTACACCTTC.

This clonotype was counted ten times or more. V and J are TRBV6-1 and TRBJ1-2; 7 nucleotides align to TRBD1. The junction had 5 bases not matched to a gene; V was cut back by 5 bases and J by 8 bases. The CDR3 has 12 amino acids. The V gene's germline CDR1 is MNHNS and CDR2 SASEGT. CDR3 amino acids: CASSPGGRGYTF. CDR3 DNA: TGTGCCAGCAGTCCAGGGGGACGGGGCTACACCTTC.

This clonotype was counted at least ten times. The chain joins TRBV7-2 to TRBJ1-2; D unclear. The CDR3 totals 12 residues. V was trimmed by 3 bases and J by 4 bases, leaving 6 bases between them. Germline V gene lookup returns CDR1 SGHTA and CDR2 FQGNSA. The CDR3 protein is CASSFEFYGYTF. CDR3 nucleotides: TGTGCCAGCAGCTTTGAATTCTATGGCTACACCTTC. The complete variable domain, with remaining parts taken from reference TRBV7-2 and TRBJ1-2, reads GAGVSQSPSNKVTEKGKDVELRCDPISGHTALYWYRQSLGQGLEFLIYFQGNSAPDKSGLPSDRFSAERTGGSVSTLTIQRTQQEDSAVYLCASSFEFYGYTFGSGTRLTVV.

This clonotype was counted a few times. V is TRBV4-1 and J is TRBJ2-7, with TRBD1 matching over 9 bases. This CDR3 is 15 amino acids long. Germline loops: CDR1 MGHRA, CDR2 YSYEKL. V lost 5 bases to trimming and J lost 2 bases; unmatched junction nucleotides: 7. In DNA form, the CDR3 reads TGCGCCAGCAGCTCCCGGACAGGGGTTGCCTACGAGCAGTACTTC. Residues: CASSSRTGVAYEQYF.

In its sample, this clonotype was seen a few times. The chain employs TRBV27 and TRBJ2-1; TRBD2 matches at 13 bases. Germline assignment: CDR1 MNHEY and CDR2 SMNVEV (reference sequence). CDR3 length equals 17 residues. With 5 bases clipped from V and 7 bases from J, the junction kept 11 bases outside the gene matches. The CDR3, as DNA: TGTGCCAGCAGTCCGGGGACTAGCGGGGCGGAGGGGAATGAGCAGTTCTTC. Encoded protein: CASSPGTSGAEGNEQFF.

This clonotype was observed many times. V is TRBV24-1 and J is TRBJ2-1; D is ambiguous. Germline CDR1 is KGHDR and CDR2 is SFDVKD. V was clipped by 1 base and J by 3 bases, with 9 bases between them. The CDR3 is 15 amino acids. CDR3 residues: CATSDLRGVYNEQFF. In DNA form, the CDR3 reads TGTGCCACCAGTGATTTAAGAGGAGTCTACAATGAGCAGTTCTTC.

This clonotype turned up a few times. V and J are TRBV7-8 and TRBJ2-5; tentatively, D is TRBD2 (7 bases). Trimming cost V 5 bases and J 1 base, with 14 bases left between them. Germline CDR1 reads SGHVS; CDR2 reads FQNEAQ. CDR3 size: 15 residues. The chain's CDR3 is CASSPQGGAQETQYF. The CDR3 bases are TGTGCCAGCAGCCCCCAAGGGGGGGCCCAAGAGACCCAGTACTTC.

The chain joins TRBV27 to TRBJ1-1, with D possibly TRBD1 on 5 matching bases. Per germline, CDR1 MNHEY and CDR2 SMNVEV (reference sequence). The V and J ends lost 6 bases and 3 bases respectively, with 20 bases between them. The CDR3 loop spans 16 amino acids. In DNA, the CDR3 is TGTGCCAGCAGCCCCCGGGGGGAGGGGTTGGACACTGAAGCTTTCTTT. Its protein is CASSPRGEGLDTEAFF.

This clonotype was seen a few times. V gene TRBV7-6 combines with J gene TRBJ1-2; unclear D gene. CDR1 and CDR2 (germline): SGHVS, FNYEAQ. V gave up 5 bases and J gave up 4 bases, with 14 bases separating them. The CDR3 loop spans 14 amino acids. The CDR3 protein is CASSLTDISYGYTF. The CDR3 coding sequence is TGTGCCAGCAGCCTAACAGATATCAGCTATGGCTACACCTTC. The full variable domain, its missing parts supplied by reference TRBV7-6 and TRBJ1-2, is GAGVSQSPRYKVTKRGQDVALRCDPISGHVSLYWYRQALGQGPEFLTYFNYEAQQDKSGLPNDRFSAERPEGSISTLTIQRTEQRDSAMYRCASSLTDISYGYTFGSGTRLTVV.

V and J are TRBV12-3 or TRBV12-4 and TRBJ1-1; D is unclear. V lost 6 bases and J lost 4, with 12 bases in between. This CDR3 spans 13 amino acids. The CDR3 DNA sequence: TGTGCCAGCAGCTACCCCCCGGGCACTGAAGCTTTCTTT. This gives the protein CASSYPPGTEAFF.

This clonotype was observed a handful of times. The CDR3 region has the DNA TGTGCCACCAGCAGCTTCTCAGGTACTTCGGAAGCTTTCTTT. Translation gives CATSSFSGTSEAFF. The chain joins TRBV15 to TRBJ1-1; D is ambiguous. The CDR3 has 14 amino acids. Deletions cut 3 bases from V and 8 bases from J, with 16 bases between. Germline V gives CDR1 LNHNV, CDR2 YYDKDF (reference sequence). Using reference TRBV15 and TRBJ1-1 for the parts outside the CDR3, the full variable domain is DAMVIQNPRYQVTQFGKPVTLSCSQTLNHNVMYWYQQKSSQAPKLLFHYYDKDFNNEADTPDNFQSRRPNTSFCFLDIRSPGLGDTAMYLCATSSFSGTSEAFFGQGTRLTVV.

This clonotype appeared many times. The V gene is TRBV7-8, the J gene TRBJ1-5; D is unclear. Germline assignment: CDR1 SGHVS and CDR2 FQNEAQ. V lost 1 base, J lost 0 bases, and 10 bases lay in between. The length of the CDR3 is 16 residues. DNA of the CDR3: TGTGCCAGCAGCTTAGAAGGCAGTTATAGCAATCAGCCCCAGCATTTT. Its translation is CASSLEGSYSNQPQHF.

The V call is TRBV7-8, the J call TRBJ1-3, with TRBD1 as a possible D gene (5 bases). V lost 4 bases and J lost 0, with 13 bases in between. This CDR3 has 16 residues. CDR1 and CDR2 from the germline V gene are SGHVS and FQNEAQ. The CDR3: CASSSRDLSSGNTIYF. For the CDR3, the DNA is TGTGCCAGCAGCTCCAGGGACCTAAGCTCTGGAAACACCATATATTTT.

The rearrangement uses TRBV20-1 and TRBJ2-7; possible D gene TRBD1, 5 bases. CDR3 length: 13 amino acids. Germline V gene data show CDR1 as DFQATT and CDR2 as SNEGSKA (reference sequence). V dropped 0 bases and J dropped 0 bases, with 6 bases sitting between them. CDR3: CSARDRASYEQYF. The CDR3 DNA follows: TGCAGTGCTAGAGACAGGGCCTCCTACGAGCAGTACTTC.

V and J are TRBV7-9 and TRBJ2-1, with no clear D. Germline CDR1 is SEHNR and CDR2 is FQNEAQ (reference sequence). V gave up 1 base and J gave up 7 bases, with 8 bases separating them. This CDR3 is 13 amino acids long. In DNA, the CDR3 is TGTGCCAGCAGCTTAGGTTGGATGAATGAGCAGTTCTTC. Residues: CASSLGWMNEQFF.

This clonotype was counted a few times. The chain recombines TRBV12-3 or TRBV12-4 with TRBJ2-5; no firm D call. CDR3 length: 11 residues. V shed 5 bases and J shed 2 bases, with 3 bases lying between them. Here the CDR3 DNA reads TGTGCCAGCAGTATGCAAGAGACCCAGTACTTC. Its translation is CASSMQETQYF.

This clonotype has only a few counts. The CDR3, as DNA: TGTGCCAGCAGCTCCGGGGGGGGCCCTCAGGGATATGGCTACACCTTC. Residues: CASSSGGGPQGYGYTF. This sequence joins TRBV7-9 and TRBJ1-2, with D perhaps matching TRBD1 (6 bases). The germline V gene encodes CDR1 SEHNR and CDR2 FQNEAQ (reference sequence). The CDR3 totals 16 residues. Between the trimmed V and J ends, which lost 4 bases and 5 bases, there was a span of 20 bases. Full variable domain (remainder filled in from reference TRBV7-9 and TRBJ1-2): DTGVSQNPRHKITKRGQNVTFRCDPISEHNRLYWYRQTLGQGPEFLTYFQNEAQLEKSRLLSDRFSAERPKGSFSTLEIQRTEQGDSAMYLCASSSGGGPQGYGYTFGSGTRLTVV.